This TCR beta chain was documented in a study of cytomegalovirus exposure and HLA in healthy donors. On this clone itself: The antigen is not known.

This CDR3 comprises 17 residues. Germline loops: CDR1 SGHNT, CDR2 YYREEE (reference sequence). After removal of 5 bases from V and 2 bases from J, the junction contained 10 bases not matched to a gene. Profiling relied on immunoSEQ multiplex PCR, and the TCRdb table lists in-frame clones only, not all of them. The sample contains over 200,000 clones, around 90% of which appear only once. Notes on the study in general: In vitro data verified three CMV-associated chains as specific for CMV antigens. Later, an analysis found that TCR clusters from the first cohort tended to co-occur in the 120 validation repertoires.

Sequenced input: PBMCs. This TCR derives from a woman aged 18-30 years in good health and CMV-seronegative. The rearrangement uses TRBV5-4 and TRBJ2-5; 12 bases match TRBD2. The chain's CDR3 is CASSRGLAGTPQETQYF. CDR3 nucleotides: TGTGCCAGCAGTCGCGGACTAGCGGGGACACCTCAAGAGACCCAGTACTTC.